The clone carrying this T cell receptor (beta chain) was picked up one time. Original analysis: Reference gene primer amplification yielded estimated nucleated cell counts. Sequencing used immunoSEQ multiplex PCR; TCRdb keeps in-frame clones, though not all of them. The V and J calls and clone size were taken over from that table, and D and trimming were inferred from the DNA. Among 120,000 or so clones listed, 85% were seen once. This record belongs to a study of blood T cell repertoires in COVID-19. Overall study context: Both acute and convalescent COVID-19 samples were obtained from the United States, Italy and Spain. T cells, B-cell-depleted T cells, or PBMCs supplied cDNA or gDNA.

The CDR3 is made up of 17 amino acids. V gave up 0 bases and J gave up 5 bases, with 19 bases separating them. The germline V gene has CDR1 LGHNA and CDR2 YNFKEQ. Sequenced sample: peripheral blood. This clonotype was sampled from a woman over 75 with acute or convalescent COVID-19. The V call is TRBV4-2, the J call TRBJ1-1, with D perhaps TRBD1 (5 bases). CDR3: CASSQESGSLLGTEAFF. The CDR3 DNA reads TGTGCCAGCAGCCAAGAGTCAGGGTCCCTCTTAGGGACTGAAGCTTTCTTT.